This entry lists 23 T cell receptor beta chains sequenced from one sample in a study of blood T cell repertoires in COVID-19. TCRdb's table, derived via immunoSEQ multiplex PCR, lists solely in-frame clones and lacks some. The table has some 300,000 clones, over 85% seen once. Sequenced material: PBMCs or T cells enriched from blood (not recorded which). The origin of the receptors is a woman in her twenties or thirties who had recovered from COVID-19.

This chain uses TRBV19 with TRBJ1-2; the D gene is possibly TRBD1 (6 bases). The CDR3 covers 15 residues. The V gene lost 4 bases and the J gene lost 1 base, with 13 bases spanning the gap. Per germline, CDR1 LNHDA and CDR2 SQIVND (reference sequence). CDR3 nucleotide sequence: TGTGCCAGTAGTACCCGGGTAGGGGGTAACTATGGCTACACCTTC. Amino acids: CASSTRVGGNYGYTF.

This clone was observed a handful of times. The rearrangement uses TRBV3-1 (or the pseudogene TRBV3-2) and TRBJ2-7, with D perhaps TRBD2 (5 bases). V lost 2 bases to trimming and J lost 2 bases, with 7 bases between them. The CDR3 runs 13 residues. Germline loops: CDR1 LGHDT, CDR2 YNNKEL (reference sequence). The CDR3 spells CASSQRGTYEQYF. The CDR3 coding sequence is TGTGCCAGCAGCCAACGAGGGACCTACGAGCAGTACTTC.

This clone was seen more than once but under ten times. V usage is TRBV7-9 and J usage is TRBJ2-7; no clear D. Germline V gene sequence: CDR1 SEHNR, CDR2 FQNEAQ (reference sequence). V was cut by 1 base and J by 0 bases, with 13 bases left in between. The CDR3 loop spans 16 amino acids. The CDR3 is CASSLVLGHSSYEQYF. CDR3 in DNA: TGTGCCAGCAGCTTAGTTCTTGGGCATAGCTCCTACGAGCAGTACTTC.

The genes are TRBV20-1 and TRBJ2-3; TRBD2 agrees at 7 bases. The germline CDR1 and CDR2 sequences are DFQATT and SNEGSKA (reference sequence). Germline trimming cut 3 bases from V and 2 bases from J; bases unmatched to any gene: 5. The CDR3 length is 14 residues. In DNA form, the CDR3 reads TGCAGTGCTAGTGACCGGGACTACACAGATACGCAGTATTTT. Amino acids: CSASDRDYTDTQYF.

J is TRBJ1-3 and V is TRBV18, with TRBD1 as a possible D gene (5 bases). Per the germline V gene, CDR1 is KGHSH and CDR2 is LQKENI. The CDR3 runs to 17 residues. Trimming took off 5 bases at V and 6 bases at J, with 23 bases between the two ends. The CDR3 coding sequence is TGTGCCAGCTCAGCTGCGGCGGGCGGCGGGGCCATAAACACCATATATTTT. Protein sequence: CASSAAAGGGAINTIYF.

The sample holds one count of this clone. The chain links TRBV28 to TRBJ2-7; weak D call: TRBD2 (5 bases). Germline-derived CDR1 and CDR2 are MDHEN and SYDVKM. The V and J ends lost 2 bases and 0 bases respectively, with 8 bases between them. This CDR3 has 14 amino acids. CDR3 DNA sequence: TGTGCCAGCAGTTTAAGCGGAAGCTCCTACGAGCAGTACTTC. Residues: CASSLSGSSYEQYF. The whole variable domain, filled in from reference TRBV28 and TRBJ2-7, reads DVKVTQSSRYLVKRTGEKVFLECVQDMDHENMFWYRQDPGLGLRLIYFSYDVKMKEKGDIPEGYSVSREKKERFSLILESASTNQTSMYLCASSLSGSSYEQYFGPGTRLTVT.

The V call is TRBV28, the J call TRBJ1-1, with D possibly TRBD1 on 6 matching bases. CDR1 is MDHEN and CDR2 is SYDVKM in the germline V gene. V was shortened by 7 bases and J by 3 bases, with 9 bases between the two germline ends. This CDR3 has 12 residues. The CDR3 protein is CASKSGDTEAFF. DNA for the CDR3: TGTGCCAGCAAATCAGGGGACACTGAAGCTTTCTTT.

The V gene is TRBV18, the J gene TRBJ2-7, with 10 bases that match TRBD1. Per germline, CDR1 KGHSH and CDR2 LQKENI. CDR3 length: 20 residues. Losses at the gene ends were 4 bases for V and 3 bases for J; bases not matched to a gene: 21. CDR3 loop: CASSLPGFRVWDRGFYEQYF. The CDR3 nucleotides are TGTGCCAGCTCACTACCAGGGTTTAGGGTTTGGGACAGGGGATTCTACGAGCAGTACTTC. Variable domain in full (rest from reference TRBV18 and TRBJ2-7): NAGVMQNPRHLVRRRGQEARLRCSPMKGHSHVYWYRQLPEEGLKFMVYLQKENIIDESGMPKERFSAEFPKEGPSILRIQQVVRGDSAAYFCASSLPGFRVWDRGFYEQYFGPGTRLTVT.

This chain connects TRBV2 to TRBJ1-2; D gene unclear. Trimming cost V 3 bases and J 8 bases, with 13 bases left between them. Germline V lookup: CDR1 SNHLY, CDR2 FYNNEI. The CDR3 covers 13 residues. CDR3 sequence reads: CASSEAIGGGYTF. CDR3 sequence (DNA): TGTGCCAGCAGTGAGGCCATAGGAGGAGGCTACACCTTC.

This clone has a single count. The chain employs TRBV5-5 and TRBJ2-7; TRBD2 matches at 13 bases. This CDR3 has 14 residues. Germline V CDR1 and CDR2: SGHKS, YYEKEE (reference sequence). Losses at the gene ends were 0 bases for V and 12 bases for J; bases not matched to a gene: 6. DNA of the CDR3: TGTGCCAGCAGCTTGGAAGGACTAGCGGGAGTGCGGTACTTC. It translates to CASSLEGLAGVRYF.

The chain has TRBV29-1 and TRBJ2-3; D is ambiguous. Germline V lookup: CDR1 SQVTM, CDR2 ANQGSEA. The CDR3 is 11 residues long. V dropped 8 bases and J dropped 5 bases, with 11 bases sitting between them. The CDR3 is CSSTLGDTQYF. The DNA for the CDR3 is TGCAGCTCGACATTGGGAGATACGCAGTATTTT.

The J gene is TRBJ1-2, the V gene TRBV20-1; D is possibly TRBD1 (6 bases). The CDR3 extends over 11 amino acids. Deletions cut 7 bases from V and 6 bases from J, with 12 bases between. CDR1 and CDR2 from the germline V gene are DFQATT and SNEGSKA (reference sequence). The CDR3 here is CSGARGHGYTF. The CDR3, as DNA: TGCAGTGGAGCCAGGGGACATGGCTACACCTTC.

This clone showed up just once. CDR3 nucleotides: TGTGCCAGCAGCCAAGATCGCAGGGGAAGCTTCGATGGCTACACCTTC. Residues: CASSQDRRGSFDGYTF. V and J are TRBV3-1 (or the pseudogene TRBV3-2) and TRBJ1-2; the D gene is possibly TRBD1 (6 bases). Germline CDR1 is LGHDT and CDR2 is YNNKEL (reference sequence). The CDR3 has 16 amino acids. V was cut by 0 bases and J by 6 bases, with 17 bases left in between.

The V call is TRBV5-1, the J call TRBJ1-5; D unclear. CDR1 is SGHRS and CDR2 is YFSETQ in the germline V gene. V lost 4 bases and J lost 7, with 15 bases in between. The CDR3 consists of 14 residues. CDR3 DNA: TGCGCCAGCAGCCCGCGGGGAGGGCTACAGCCCCAGCATTTT. It translates to CASSPRGGLQPQHF.

J is TRBJ1-2 and V is TRBV3-1 (or the pseudogene TRBV3-2); D is possibly TRBD1 (5 bases). V lost 2 bases and J 4 bases, leaving 8 bases between the germline ends. This CDR3 has 13 residues. Germline V lookup: CDR1 LGHDT, CDR2 YNNKEL (reference sequence). The CDR3, as DNA: TGTGCCAGCAGCCAACAGGGAACCTATGGCTACACCTTC. Protein: CASSQQGTYGYTF.

This chain links TRBV18 with TRBJ2-7; 9 bases agree with TRBD2. Trimming removed 3 bases from V and 7 bases from J; junction bases left unmatched: 19. Germline values: CDR1 KGHSH, CDR2 LQKENI. The CDR3 has 18 amino acids. As DNA, the CDR3 is TGTGCCAGCTCACCCCGCGCACCGGCTAGCGGGACCCCGGAAGAGCAGTACTTC. This codes for CASSPRAPASGTPEEQYF.

This chain links TRBV6-2 or TRBV6-3 with TRBJ2-7; TRBD2 matches 7 bases. This CDR3 contains 15 residues. Unmatched junction bases numbered 7, after V lost 2 bases and J lost 3 bases. CDR1 and CDR2 (germline): MNHEY, SVGEGT. CDR3 in DNA: TGTGCCAGCAGTTACGAGGGCGGGAGTAACTACGAGCAGTACTTC. This translates into CASSYEGGSNYEQYF.

This clone was seen a few times. The rearrangement uses TRBV4-1 and TRBJ2-3; the match to TRBD2 covers 12 bases. The V and J ends lost 6 bases and 0 bases, in that order; junction bases with no gene match: 4. CDR3 length: 16 residues. CDR1 and CDR2 (germline): MGHRA, YSYEKL. The CDR3 loop reads CASSLAGGPSTDTQYF. CDR3 DNA sequence: TGCGCCAGCAGTCTAGCGGGAGGGCCGAGCACAGATACGCAGTATTTT.

This CDR3 reads CATSRDAGNEKLFF. In nucleotides, the CDR3 is TGTGCCACCAGCAGGGACGCGGGGAACGAAAAACTGTTTTTT. The chain joins TRBV15 to TRBJ1-4; D remains ambiguous. The CDR3 has 14 residues. Germline V gives CDR1 LNHNV, CDR2 YYDKDF (reference sequence). V dropped 3 bases and J dropped 8 bases, with 13 bases sitting between them.

The J gene is TRBJ1-1, the V gene TRBV27, with 9 positions matching TRBD1. The length of the CDR3 is 17 residues. CDR1 is MNHEY, CDR2 SMNVEV, per germline (reference sequence). The V and J ends lost 5 bases and 1 base, in that order; junction bases with no gene match: 11. The DNA for the CDR3 is TGTGCCAGCAGTCCACTCCCGGGACAGGGACCGAACACTGAAGCTTTCTTT. This codes for CASSPLPGQGPNTEAFF.

This clone was counted a few times. This chain connects TRBV19 to TRBJ1-1; D possibly corresponds to TRBD1 (5 bases). The CDR3 spans 13 residues. Trimming stripped 4 bases from V and 6 bases from J, with 12 bases between. Per germline, CDR1 LNHDA and CDR2 SQIVND (reference sequence). CDR3 amino acids: CASSTQGYPEAFF. CDR3 DNA sequence: TGTGCCAGTAGTACTCAGGGATATCCTGAAGCTTTCTTT.

This chain links TRBV7-2 with TRBJ1-2; TRBD1 agrees at 9 bases. The CDR3 covers 14 residues. V shed 5 bases, J shed 4 bases, and the junction held 5 bases outside the gene matches. CDR1 is SGHTA and CDR2 is FQGNSA in the germline V gene. For the CDR3, the DNA is TGTGCCAGCAGCGAACAGGGGGCGGGCTATGGCTACACCTTC. Its translation is CASSEQGAGYGYTF.

The chain has TRBV4-1 and TRBJ1-5; 9 nucleotides line up with TRBD1. This CDR3 is 16 amino acids long. Unmatched junction bases numbered 11, after V lost 4 bases and J lost 7 bases. Germline CDR1 MGHRA, CDR2 YSYEKL. CDR3 DNA: TGCGCCAGCAGCCCCAGACAGGGGGATCTAAAGCAGCCCCAGCATTTT. Translating gives CASSPRQGDLKQPQHF.